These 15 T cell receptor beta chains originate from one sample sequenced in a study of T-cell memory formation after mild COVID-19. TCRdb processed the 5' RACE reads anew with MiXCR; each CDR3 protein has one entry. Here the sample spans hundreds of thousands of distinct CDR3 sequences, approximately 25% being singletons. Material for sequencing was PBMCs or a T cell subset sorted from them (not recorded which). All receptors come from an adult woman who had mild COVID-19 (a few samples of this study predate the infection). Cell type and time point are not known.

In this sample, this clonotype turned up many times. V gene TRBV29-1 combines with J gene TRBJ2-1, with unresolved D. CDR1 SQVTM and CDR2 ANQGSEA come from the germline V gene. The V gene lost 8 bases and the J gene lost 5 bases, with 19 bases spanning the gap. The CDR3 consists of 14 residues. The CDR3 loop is CSSIKFGFNNEQFF. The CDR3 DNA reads TGCAGCTCAATAAAATTCGGGTTTAACAATGAGCAGTTCTTC.

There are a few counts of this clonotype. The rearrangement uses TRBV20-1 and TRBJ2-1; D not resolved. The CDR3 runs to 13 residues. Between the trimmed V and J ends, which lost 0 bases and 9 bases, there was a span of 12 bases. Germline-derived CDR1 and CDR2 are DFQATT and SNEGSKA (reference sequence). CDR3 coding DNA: TGCAGTGCTAGAGATCGGAGCTGGGGTGAGCAGTTCTTC. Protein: CSARDRSWGEQFF.

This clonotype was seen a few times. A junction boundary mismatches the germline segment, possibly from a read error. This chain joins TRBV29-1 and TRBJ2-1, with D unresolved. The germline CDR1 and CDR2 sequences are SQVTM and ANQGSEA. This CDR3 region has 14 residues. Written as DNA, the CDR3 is TGCAGCGGTGAACGTCTAGGGACCTACAATGAGCAGTTCTTC. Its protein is CSGERLGTYNEQFF.

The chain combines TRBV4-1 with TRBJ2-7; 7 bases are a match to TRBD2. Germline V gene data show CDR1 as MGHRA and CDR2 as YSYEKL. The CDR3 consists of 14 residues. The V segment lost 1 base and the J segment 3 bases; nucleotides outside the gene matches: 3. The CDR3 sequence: CASSQGSGFYEQYF. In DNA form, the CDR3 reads TGCGCCAGCAGCCAAGGTAGCGGGTTCTACGAGCAGTACTTC.

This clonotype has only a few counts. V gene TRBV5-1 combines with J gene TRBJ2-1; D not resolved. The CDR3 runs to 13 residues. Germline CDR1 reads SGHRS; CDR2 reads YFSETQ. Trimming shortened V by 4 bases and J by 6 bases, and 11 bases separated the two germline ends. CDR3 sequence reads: CASSPIHTNEQFF. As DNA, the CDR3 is TGCGCCAGCAGCCCCATTCATACCAATGAGCAGTTCTTC. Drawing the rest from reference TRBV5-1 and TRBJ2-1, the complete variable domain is KAGVTQTPRYLIKTRGQQVTLSCSPISGHRSVSWYQQTPGQGLQFLFEYFSETQRNKGNFPGRFSGRQFSNSRSEMNVSTLELGDSALYLCASSPIHTNEQFFGPGTRLTVL.

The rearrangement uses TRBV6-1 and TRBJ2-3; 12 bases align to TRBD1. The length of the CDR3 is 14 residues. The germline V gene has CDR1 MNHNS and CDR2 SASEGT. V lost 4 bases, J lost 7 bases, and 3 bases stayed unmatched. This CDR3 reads CASSGDRGRNTQYF. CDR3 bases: TGTGCCAGCAGTGGGGACAGGGGGCGAAATACGCAGTATTTT.

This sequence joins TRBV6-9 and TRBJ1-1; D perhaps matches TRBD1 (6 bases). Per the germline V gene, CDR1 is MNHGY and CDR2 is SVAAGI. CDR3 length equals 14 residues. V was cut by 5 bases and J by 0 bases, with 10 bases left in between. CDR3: CASSRRQVNTEAFF. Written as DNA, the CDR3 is TGTGCCAGCAGTAGACGACAGGTGAACACTGAAGCTTTCTTT.

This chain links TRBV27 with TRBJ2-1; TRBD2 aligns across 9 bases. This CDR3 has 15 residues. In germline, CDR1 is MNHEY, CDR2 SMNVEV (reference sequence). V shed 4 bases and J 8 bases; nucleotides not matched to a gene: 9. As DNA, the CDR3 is TGTGCCAGCAGTTCGAGAGCGGGAGGAGCCGATGAGCAGTTCTTC. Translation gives CASSSRAGGADEQFF.

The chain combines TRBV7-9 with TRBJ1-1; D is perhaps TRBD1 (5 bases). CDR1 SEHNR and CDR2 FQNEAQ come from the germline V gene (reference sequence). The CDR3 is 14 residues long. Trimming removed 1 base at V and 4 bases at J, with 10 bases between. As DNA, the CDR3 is TGTGCCAGCAGCTTAGTGGAGGGGAGCACTGAAGCTTTCTTT. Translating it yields CASSLVEGSTEAFF. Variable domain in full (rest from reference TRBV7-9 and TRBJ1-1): DTGVSQNPRHKITKRGQNVTFRCDPISEHNRLYWYRQTLGQGPEFLTYFQNEAQLEKSRLLSDRFSAERPKGSFSTLEIQRTEQGDSAMYLCASSLVEGSTEAFFGQGTRLTVV.

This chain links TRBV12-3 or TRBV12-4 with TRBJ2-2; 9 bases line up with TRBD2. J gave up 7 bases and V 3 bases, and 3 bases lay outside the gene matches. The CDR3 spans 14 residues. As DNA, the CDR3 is TGTGCCAGCAGTTTTGGGACTAGCCACGGGGAGCTGTTTTTT. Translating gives CASSFGTSHGELFF.

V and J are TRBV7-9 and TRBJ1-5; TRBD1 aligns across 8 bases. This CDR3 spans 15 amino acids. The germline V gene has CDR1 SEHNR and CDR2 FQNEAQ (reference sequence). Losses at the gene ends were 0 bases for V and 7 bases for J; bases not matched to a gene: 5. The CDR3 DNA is TGTGCCAGCAGCTTAGCAGAGGGACAGGTCCAGCCCCAGCATTTT. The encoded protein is CASSLAEGQVQPQHF.

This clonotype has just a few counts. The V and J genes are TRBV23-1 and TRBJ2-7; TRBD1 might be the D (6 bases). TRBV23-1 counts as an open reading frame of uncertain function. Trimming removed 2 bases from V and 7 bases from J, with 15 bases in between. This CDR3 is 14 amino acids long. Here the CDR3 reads CASSQQGSLREQYF. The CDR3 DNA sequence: TGCGCCAGCAGTCAACAGGGGAGCTTACGAGAGCAGTACTTC.

The CDR3: CASSLAKWGTSDNQETQYF. The CDR3 coding sequence is TGTGCCAGCAGCTTAGCTAAATGGGGGACTAGCGACAACCAAGAGACCCAGTACTTC. V and J are TRBV7-2 and TRBJ2-5, with 10 bases that match TRBD2. The V segment lost 0 bases and the J segment 0 bases; nucleotides outside the gene matches: 10. Germline V gene sequence: CDR1 SGHTA, CDR2 FQGNSA. The CDR3 runs 19 residues.

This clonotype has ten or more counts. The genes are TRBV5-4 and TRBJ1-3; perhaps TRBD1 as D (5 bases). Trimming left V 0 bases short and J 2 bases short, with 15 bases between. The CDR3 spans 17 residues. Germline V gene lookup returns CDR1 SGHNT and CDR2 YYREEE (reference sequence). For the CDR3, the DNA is TGTGCCAGCAGCTTGGGAACCCCAGGGATGGCTGGAAACACCATATATTTT. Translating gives CASSLGTPGMAGNTIYF.

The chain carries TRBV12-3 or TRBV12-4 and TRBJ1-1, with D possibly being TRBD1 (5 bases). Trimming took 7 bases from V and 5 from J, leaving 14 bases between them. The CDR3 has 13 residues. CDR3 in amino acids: CASTPAEGTEAFF. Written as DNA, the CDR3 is TGTGCCAGCACCCCGGCGGAGGGGACTGAAGCTTTCTTT.